The 21 T cell receptor beta chains in this list originate from one sample, sequenced in a study of T cell clonotyping in hematopoietic cell transplantation. Profiling relied on immunoSEQ multiplex PCR, and the TCRdb table lists in-frame clones only, not all of them. This table holds approximately 9,000 clones, about 80% found once. Material: peripheral blood mononuclear cells, obtained 180 days after allogeneic stem cell transplant. The receptor source for this set is a female patient in her 50s who had an allogeneic stem cell transplant from a related donor, so the T cells may come from the graft donor. Some clones in this sample may be carry-over from other donors' samples.

The chain recombines TRBV5-1 with TRBJ2-3, with 11 bases identical to TRBD2. V was pared by 0 bases and J by 5 bases, with 11 bases of the junction left unmatched. The V gene's germline CDR1 is SGHRS and CDR2 YFSETQ. This CDR3 has 18 amino acids. The CDR3 spells CASSLALAGASEIDTQYF. CDR3 coding DNA: TGCGCCAGCAGCTTGGCACTAGCGGGGGCGAGCGAGATAGATACGCAGTATTTT.

This clone was observed a handful of times. The chain links TRBV7-6 to TRBJ1-2, with no clear D. The CDR3 covers 13 residues. Germline V lookup: CDR1 SGHVS, CDR2 FNYEAQ. With 5 bases removed from V and 4 bases from J, the gap between germline ends came to 11 bases. CDR3 loop: CASSQGRFYGYTF. DNA of the CDR3: TGTGCCAGCAGCCAAGGACGGTTCTATGGCTACACCTTC.

The chain is built from TRBV5-1 and TRBJ2-7; D unresolved. The CDR3 totals 14 residues. V was clipped by 4 bases and J by 4 bases, with 15 bases between them. Germline V gene sequence: CDR1 SGHRS, CDR2 YFSETQ. The CDR3 DNA is TGCGCCAGCAGCCCTTCGGACGGCCCATACGAGCAGTACTTC. It yields the protein CASSPSDGPYEQYF.

The chain has TRBV27 and TRBJ1-2; weak D call: TRBD1 (6 bases). V lost 0 bases and J 4 bases, leaving 12 bases between the germline ends. Germline V CDR1 and CDR2: MNHEY, SMNVEV (reference sequence). The length of the CDR3 is 15 residues. DNA of the CDR3: TGTGCCAGCAGTTTATCGACAGGTTTGGCCTATGGCTACACCTTC. Translating it yields CASSLSTGLAYGYTF.

The rearrangement uses TRBV29-1 and TRBJ1-1; the D is unclear. Germline CDR1 is SQVTM and CDR2 is ANQGSEA. V gave up 7 bases and J gave up 7 bases, with 10 bases separating them. There are 10 residues in the CDR3. The CDR3 region has the DNA TGCAGCGCGGTGTGGATTGAAGCTTTCTTT. Translated: CSAVWIEAFF.

The genes are TRBV9 and TRBJ2-2, with 9 bases matching TRBD1. The V segment lost 1 base and the J segment 0 bases; nucleotides outside the gene matches: 4. The CDR3 consists of 17 residues. CDR1 and CDR2 (germline): SGDLS, YYNGEE. CDR3 region: CASSVPRQGANTGELFF. The CDR3 DNA reads as TGTGCCAGCAGCGTACCTCGACAGGGGGCGAACACCGGGGAGCTGTTTTTT.

The rearrangement joins TRBV5-6 to TRBJ2-7; D may match TRBD1 or TRBD2 (5 bases each). This CDR3 is built from 13 residues. CDR1 SGHDT and CDR2 YYEEEE come from the germline V gene. V shed 4 bases and J shed 3 bases, with 11 bases lying between them. In DNA form, the CDR3 reads TGTGCCAGCAGCGTACAGGACTTCTACGAGCAGTACTTC. Its translation is CASSVQDFYEQYF.

The V gene is TRBV9, the J gene TRBJ2-2, with 11 nucleotides matching TRBD1. The junction had 5 bases not matched to a gene; V was cut back by 0 bases and J by 4 bases. Germline V lookup: CDR1 SGDLS, CDR2 YYNGEE. The CDR3 has 17 residues. The DNA of the CDR3 is TGTGCCAGCAGCGTAGTTAGGACAGGGGGCAGCACCGGGGAGCTGTTTTTT. Protein product: CASSVVRTGGSTGELFF.

The rearrangement links TRBV29-1 to TRBJ2-3; 8 positions agree with TRBD2. This CDR3 is 14 amino acids long. Germline V CDR1 and CDR2: SQVTM, ANQGSEA. Germline trimming cut 7 bases from V and 1 base from J; bases unmatched to any gene: 7. DNA for the CDR3: TGCAGCGGCTCGGGGGGGCAGGGCACAGATACGCAGTATTTT. Amino acid sequence: CSGSGGQGTDTQYF.

CDR3 sequence reads: CASSAAATSSYEQYF. The CDR3 coding sequence is TGTGCCAGCAGCGCAGCGGCCACTAGCTCCTACGAGCAGTACTTC. The chain recombines TRBV7-2 with TRBJ2-7; weak D call: TRBD2 (5 bases). The CDR3 sequence is 15 residues long. Germline CDR1 is SGHTA and CDR2 is FQGNSA. Trimming stripped 5 bases from V and 0 bases from J, with 14 bases between.

This rearrangement joins TRBV6-5 to TRBJ1-2, with TRBD1 matching over 7 bases. The ends lost 5 bases at V and 1 base at J; junction bases unmatched: 4. The CDR3 is made up of 14 amino acids. Germline CDR1 is MNHEY and CDR2 is SVGAGI. CDR3 region: CASSPGQFNYGYTF. CDR3 sequence (DNA): TGTGCCAGCAGTCCGGGACAGTTTAACTATGGCTACACCTTC.

This chain connects TRBV7-6 to TRBJ2-3, with D perhaps given as TRBD1 or TRBD2 (5 bases each). Trimming pared 3 bases from V and 7 bases from J, leaving 11 bases between. The CDR3 spans 13 residues. From germline, CDR1 is SGHVS and CDR2 FNYEAQ. As DNA, the CDR3 is TGTGCCAGCAGCTTGGGGGAGCGAAATACGCAGTATTTT. Translating gives CASSLGERNTQYF.

The chain links TRBV30 to TRBJ1-1; D gene ambiguous. CDR1 and CDR2 from the germline V gene are GTSNPN and SVGIG (reference sequence). The ends were cut back, 0 bases at V and 5 bases at J, with 13 bases in the middle. The length of the CDR3 is 14 residues. The CDR3 is CAWSVPAGRTEAFF. Written as DNA, the CDR3 is TGTGCCTGGAGTGTACCGGCCGGAAGAACTGAAGCTTTCTTT.

This clone was counted once. The chain employs TRBV7-2 and TRBJ2-3, with 9 bases matching TRBD2. CDR3 length: 16 residues. V dropped 3 bases and J dropped 2; count of bases not matched to a gene: 6. The germline gives CDR1 SGHTA, CDR2 FQGNSA. For the CDR3, the DNA is TGTGCCAGCAGCTTTTGGGCGGGAGGGAACACAGATACGCAGTATTTT. This gives the protein CASSFWAGGNTDTQYF.

The chain's CDR3 is CASSFGQGRIEQYF. DNA of the CDR3: TGTGCCAGCAGCTTCGGACAGGGGAGGATCGAGCAGTACTTC. The gene calls are TRBV7-9 and TRBJ2-7, with 9 bases fitting TRBD1. After removal of 3 bases from V and 6 bases from J, the junction contained 6 bases not matched to a gene. Germline lookup yields CDR1 SEHNR and CDR2 FQNEAQ (reference sequence). This CDR3 spans 14 amino acids.

This chain joins TRBV5-6 and TRBJ1-5; possibly TRBD1 for D (6 bases). CDR3 size: 14 residues. The V gene lost 4 bases and the J gene lost 4 bases, with 12 bases spanning the gap. CDR1 SGHDT and CDR2 YYEEEE come from the germline V gene. CDR3 protein: CASSHQGRNQPQHF. In DNA, the CDR3 is TGTGCCAGCAGCCATCAGGGGAGGAATCAGCCCCAGCATTTT.

By share, this clone counts as large (0.1 to 1%). This chain uses TRBV16 with TRBJ2-1; TRBD2 matches 11 bases. The V segment lost 3 bases and the J segment 8 bases; nucleotides outside the gene matches: 6. Germline V gene sequence: CDR1 KGHSY, CDR2 FQNENV. This CDR3 is built from 15 residues. The CDR3 here is CASSQTSGVGDEQFF. The CDR3 region has the DNA TGTGCCAGCAGCCAGACTAGCGGGGTCGGCGATGAGCAGTTCTTC.

The V and J genes are TRBV20-1 and TRBJ2-7, with D hard to call. V lost 6 bases and J 6 bases, leaving 12 bases between the germline ends. This CDR3 is 11 amino acids long. Germline CDR1 reads DFQATT; CDR2 reads SNEGSKA (reference sequence). This CDR3 reads CSALDLAEQYF. The CDR3, as DNA: TGCAGTGCCCTCGACTTGGCCGAGCAGTACTTC.

The chain couples TRBV28 to TRBJ1-1; D remains unclear. Trimming shortened V by 5 bases and J by 10 bases, and 23 bases separated the two germline ends. Germline CDR1 and CDR2: MDHEN and SYDVKM. This CDR3 region has 15 residues. The DNA of the CDR3 is TGTGCCAGCAGTATTCAGACTTCCGGGTCTCCTGCAGCTTTCTTT. Amino acids: CASSIQTSGSPAAFF.

V gene TRBV9 combines with J gene TRBJ2-2, with 8 bases lining up with TRBD1. CDR3 length: 16 residues. CDR1 is SGDLS and CDR2 is YYNGEE in the germline V gene. After removal of 0 bases from V and 5 bases from J, the junction contained 6 bases not matched to a gene. CDR3: CASSVGSRGLTGELFF. CDR3 sequence (DNA): TGTGCCAGCAGCGTAGGGTCCAGGGGGCTTACCGGGGAGCTGTTTTTT.

The chain employs TRBV15 and TRBJ1-5, with 8 bases fitting TRBD1. The V gene end was trimmed by 0 bases and the J gene end by 3 bases; junction bases not matched to a gene: 7. Germline V CDR1 and CDR2: LNHNV, YYDKDF (reference sequence). The CDR3 is 17 amino acids. CDR3 protein: CATSRDSGTGFNQPQHF. In DNA form, the CDR3 reads TGTGCCACCAGCAGAGATAGCGGGACAGGATTCAATCAGCCCCAGCATTTT.